The 17 T cell receptor beta chains listed next were all sequenced from one sample in a study of cytomegalovirus exposure and HLA in healthy donors. Profiling relied on immunoSEQ multiplex PCR, and the TCRdb table lists in-frame clones only, not all of them. There are about 140,000 clones in the sample; around nine tenths occur only once, and over 6.5% lies in the top ten. The source material was PBMCs. The receptors come from a young woman in good health and CMV-seropositive.

This clone was detected only once. This chain connects TRBV5-1 to TRBJ2-1; 9 bases are shared with TRBD2. The length of the CDR3 is 15 residues. The V and J ends lost 0 bases and 7 bases, in that order; junction bases with no gene match: 5. Germline V gene sequence: CDR1 SGHRS, CDR2 YFSETQ. The CDR3 spells CASSLGLAEANEQFF. The CDR3 nucleotides are TGCGCCAGCAGCTTGGGACTAGCGGAGGCGAATGAGCAGTTCTTC. Complete variable domain (other parts from reference TRBV5-1 and TRBJ2-1): KAGVTQTPRYLIKTRGQQVTLSCSPISGHRSVSWYQQTPGQGLQFLFEYFSETQRNKGNFPGRFSGRQFSNSRSEMNVSTLELGDSALYLCASSLGLAEANEQFFGPGTRLTVL.

The chain joins TRBV9 to TRBJ1-2; D gene unclear. The germline gives CDR1 SGDLS, CDR2 YYNGEE. This CDR3 has 15 residues. V lost 1 base and J 6 bases, leaving 16 bases between the germline ends. The chain's CDR3 is CASSVLEAWGDGYTF. CDR3 DNA: TGTGCCAGCAGCGTATTGGAGGCGTGGGGTGATGGCTACACCTTC.

This clone appeared a single time. The chain couples TRBV4-2 to TRBJ2-5; D might be TRBD2 (6 bases). The ends were cut back, 0 bases at V and 7 bases at J, with 21 bases in the middle. Germline CDR1 is LGHNA and CDR2 is YNFKEQ. The CDR3 covers 17 residues. The CDR3 loop reads CASSQDKGPGGFGTQYF. CDR3 nucleotide sequence: TGTGCCAGCAGCCAAGATAAGGGGCCTGGGGGGTTCGGGACCCAGTACTTC.

CDR3 DNA: TGTGCCAGCTCACTACAGAGAGACGGGGGGCAAGAGACCCAGTACTTC. Its protein product is CASSLQRDGGQETQYF. The gene calls are TRBV18 and TRBJ2-5; 7 nucleotides agree with TRBD2. From germline, CDR1 is KGHSH and CDR2 LQKENI. The length of the CDR3 is 16 residues. V lost 4 bases and J lost 2; bases outside the gene matches: 10.

The rearrangement uses TRBV2 and TRBJ1-1, with 11 nucleotides matching TRBD1. Per germline, CDR1 SNHLY and CDR2 FYNNEI. This CDR3 contains 14 residues. The V and J ends lost 7 bases and 4 bases, in that order; junction bases with no gene match: 5. The CDR3 DNA follows: TGTGCCAGCATTGGACAGGGGGCGGGCACTGAAGCTTTCTTT. Its protein product is CASIGQGAGTEAFF. Combining the CDR3 with reference TRBV2 and TRBJ1-1 gives the whole variable domain EPEVTQTPSHQVTQMGQEVILRCVPISNHLYFYWYRQILGQKVEFLVSFYNNEISEKSEIFDDQFSVERPDGSNFTLKIRSTKLEDSAMYFCASIGQGAGTEAFFGQGTRLTVV.

The V gene is TRBV15, the J gene TRBJ1-5; 7 bases line up with TRBD1. The CDR3 has 12 amino acids. V was clipped by 3 bases and J by 8 bases; unmatched bases: 1. Germline values: CDR1 LNHNV, CDR2 YYDKDF (reference sequence). CDR3 nucleotide sequence: TGTGCCACCAGCAGCGACAGGGAGCCCCAGCATTTT. It yields the protein CATSSDREPQHF.

The chain links TRBV4-1 to TRBJ2-7; 7 bases align to TRBD2. The germline CDR1 and CDR2 sequences are MGHRA and YSYEKL. The length of the CDR3 is 12 residues. V dropped 4 bases and J dropped 9; count of bases not matched to a gene: 6. The chain's CDR3 is CASSRIGEGQYF. In DNA form, the CDR3 reads TGCGCCAGCAGCCGAATCGGGGAGGGGCAGTACTTC.

The V and J genes are TRBV6-5 and TRBJ2-5; 7 bases match TRBD1. Germline V lookup: CDR1 MNHEY, CDR2 SVGAGI. V lost 8 bases, J lost 5 bases, and 11 bases stayed unmatched. The CDR3 is 14 amino acids. The CDR3 reads CASSGWTGPETQYF. The CDR3 bases are TGTGCCAGCTCGGGTTGGACAGGACCGGAGACCCAGTACTTC.

The chain is built from TRBV4-2 and TRBJ2-3; possibly TRBD1 for D (5 bases). The CDR3 is 13 residues long. V lost 0 bases to trimming and J lost 13 bases, with 14 bases between them. The germline V gene encodes CDR1 LGHNA and CDR2 YNFKEQ. CDR3 sequence reads: CASSQDLGLPKYF. CDR3 DNA sequence: TGTGCCAGCAGCCAAGATTTGGGGCTCCCGAAGTATTTT.

The chain carries TRBV9 and TRBJ2-2; 8 bases are shared with TRBD1. V trimming: 3 bases; J trimming: 4 bases; junction bases outside the gene matches: 8. This CDR3 has 16 amino acids. Germline V CDR1 and CDR2: SGDLS, YYNGEE. The CDR3, as DNA: TGTGCCAGCAGCGGAGGCAGGGGGCGCAGCACCGGGGAGCTGTTTTTT. This encodes CASSGGRGRSTGELFF.

The J gene is TRBJ2-7, the V gene TRBV21-1; the listed D gene, TRBD1, was not tested against the DNA. TRBV21-1 is described as a pseudogene. The length of the CDR3 is 16 residues. The CDR3 reads CASSKDGDRLYHEQYF. CDR3 coding DNA: TGTGCCAGCAGCAAAGATGGGGACAGGCTTTATCACGAGCAGTACTTC.

This chain uses TRBV5-6 with TRBJ2-3, with TRBD2 matching 7 bases. This CDR3 comprises 17 residues. Unmatched junction bases numbered 12, after V lost 2 bases and J lost 3 bases. Germline CDR1 reads SGHDT; CDR2 reads YYEEEE. The CDR3 nucleotides read TGTGCCAGCAGCTTTGGGCCCGGGGGGATTGAGACAGATACGCAGTATTTT. Translated, it gives CASSFGPGGIETDTQYF.

This rearrangement joins TRBV7-3 to TRBJ2-3; D remains ambiguous. This CDR3 comprises 13 residues. Germline lookup yields CDR1 SGHTA and CDR2 FQGTGA. Trimming took 1 base from V and 6 from J, leaving 8 bases between them. The CDR3 region has the DNA TGTGCCAGCAGCTTAATTTCCGAGGATACGCAGTATTTT. Translation gives CASSLISEDTQYF. The full variable domain, with the rest looked up from reference TRBV7-3 and TRBJ2-3, is GAGVSQTPSNKVTEKGKYVELRCDPISGHTALYWYRQSLGQGPEFLIYFQGTGAADDSGLPNDRFFAVRPEGSVSTLKIQRTERGDSAVYLCASSLISEDTQYFGPGTRLTVL.

V and J are TRBV5-1 and TRBJ2-3, with D hard to call. In germline, CDR1 is SGHRS, CDR2 YFSETQ. V was cut by 0 bases and J by 2 bases, with 7 bases left in between. This CDR3 is built from 14 residues. CDR3 region: CASSLGLPTDTQYF. In DNA, the CDR3 is TGCGCCAGCAGCTTGGGGCTCCCCACAGATACGCAGTATTTT. Looking up the rest from reference TRBV5-1 and TRBJ2-3 gives the full variable domain: KAGVTQTPRYLIKTRGQQVTLSCSPISGHRSVSWYQQTPGQGLQFLFEYFSETQRNKGNFPGRFSGRQFSNSRSEMNVSTLELGDSALYLCASSLGLPTDTQYFGPGTRLTVL.

J is TRBJ2-5 and V is TRBV5-6; 13 positions match TRBD2. Germline V CDR1 and CDR2: SGHDT, YYEEEE. The V gene end was trimmed by 4 bases and the J gene end by 2 bases; junction bases not matched to a gene: 5. This CDR3 has 16 residues. The CDR3 DNA reads as TGTGCCAGCAGCGTGGGACTAGCGGGGACACAAGAGACCCAGTACTTC. Its translation is CASSVGLAGTQETQYF.

The chain carries TRBV5-8 and TRBJ2-5, with D tentatively TRBD2 (5 bases). The CDR3 is made up of 14 amino acids. Germline loops: CDR1 SGHTS, CDR2 YDEGEE. Trimming took off 0 bases at V and 5 bases at J, with 11 bases between the two ends. CDR3 sequence (DNA): TGTGCCAGCAGCTTGGGGGGTTCGGGGGAGACCCAGTACTTC. This sequence encodes CASSLGGSGETQYF.

The chain employs TRBV6-5 and TRBJ2-1; D gene unclear. CDR1 is MNHEY and CDR2 is SVGAGI in the germline V gene. The CDR3 covers 13 residues. With 0 bases removed from V and 3 bases from J, the gap between germline ends came to 3 bases. DNA for the CDR3: TGTGCCAGCAGTTACTCTCTCTACAATGAGCAGTTCTTC. Protein: CASSYSLYNEQFF.